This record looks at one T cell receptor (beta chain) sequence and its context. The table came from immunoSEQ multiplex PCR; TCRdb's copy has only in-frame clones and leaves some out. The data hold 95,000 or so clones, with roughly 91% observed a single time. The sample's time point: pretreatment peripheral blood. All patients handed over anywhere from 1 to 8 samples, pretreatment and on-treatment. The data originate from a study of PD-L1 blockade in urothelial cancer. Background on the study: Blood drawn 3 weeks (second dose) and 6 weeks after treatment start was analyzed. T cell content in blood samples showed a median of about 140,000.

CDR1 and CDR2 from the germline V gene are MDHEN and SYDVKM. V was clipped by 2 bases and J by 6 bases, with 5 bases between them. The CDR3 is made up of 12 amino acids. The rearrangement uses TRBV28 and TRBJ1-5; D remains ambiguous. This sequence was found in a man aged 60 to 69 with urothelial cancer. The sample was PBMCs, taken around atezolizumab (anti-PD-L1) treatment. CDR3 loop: CASSLPGQPQHF. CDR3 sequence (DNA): TGTGCCAGCAGTTTACCCGGTCAGCCCCAGCATTTT.